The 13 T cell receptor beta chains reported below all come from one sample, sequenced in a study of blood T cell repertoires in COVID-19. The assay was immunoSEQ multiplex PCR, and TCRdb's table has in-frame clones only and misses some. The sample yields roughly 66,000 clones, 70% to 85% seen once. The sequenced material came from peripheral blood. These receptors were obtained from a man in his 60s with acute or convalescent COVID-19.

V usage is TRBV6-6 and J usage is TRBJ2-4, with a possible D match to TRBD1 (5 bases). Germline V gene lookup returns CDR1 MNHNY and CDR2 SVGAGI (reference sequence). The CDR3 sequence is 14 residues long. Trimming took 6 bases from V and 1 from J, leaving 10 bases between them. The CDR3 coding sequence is TGTGCCAGCAGCATAAAGGGGGCCAAAAACATTCAGTACTTC. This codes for CASSIKGAKNIQYF.

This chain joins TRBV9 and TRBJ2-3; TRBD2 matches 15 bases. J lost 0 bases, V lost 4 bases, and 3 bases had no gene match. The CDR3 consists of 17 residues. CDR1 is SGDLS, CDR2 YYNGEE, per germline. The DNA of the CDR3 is TGTGCCAGCAGCCCGGGACTAGCGGGGGGTAGCACAGATACGCAGTATTTT. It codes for CASSPGLAGGSTDTQYF.

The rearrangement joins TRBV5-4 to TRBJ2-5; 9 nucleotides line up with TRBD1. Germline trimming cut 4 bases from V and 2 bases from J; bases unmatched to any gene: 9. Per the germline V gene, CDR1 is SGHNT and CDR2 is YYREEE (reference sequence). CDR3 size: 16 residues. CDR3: CASSPRTGALQETQYF. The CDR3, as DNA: TGTGCCAGCAGCCCCAGGACAGGGGCCTTGCAAGAGACCCAGTACTTC.

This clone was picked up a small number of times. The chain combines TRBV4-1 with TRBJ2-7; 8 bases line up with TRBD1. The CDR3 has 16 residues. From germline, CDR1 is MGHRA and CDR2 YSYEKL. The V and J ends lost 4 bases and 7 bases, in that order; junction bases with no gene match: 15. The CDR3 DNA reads TGCGCCAGCAGCCGGGATGTAACAGGGGGATCGGGGGAGCAGTACTTC. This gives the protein CASSRDVTGGSGEQYF.

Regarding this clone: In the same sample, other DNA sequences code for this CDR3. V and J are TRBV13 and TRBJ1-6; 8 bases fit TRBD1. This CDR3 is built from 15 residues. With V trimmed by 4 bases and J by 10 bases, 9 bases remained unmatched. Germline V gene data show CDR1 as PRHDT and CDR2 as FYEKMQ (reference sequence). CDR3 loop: CASSSGTGFRSPLHF. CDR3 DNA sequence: TGTGCCAGCAGCTCCGGGACAGGATTTCGATCACCCCTCCACTTT.

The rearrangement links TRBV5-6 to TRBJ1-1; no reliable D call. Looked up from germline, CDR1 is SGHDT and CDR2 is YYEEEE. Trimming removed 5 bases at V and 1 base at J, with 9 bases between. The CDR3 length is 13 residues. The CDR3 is CASRGGWNTEAFF. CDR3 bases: TGTGCCAGCAGAGGAGGGTGGAACACTGAAGCTTTCTTT.

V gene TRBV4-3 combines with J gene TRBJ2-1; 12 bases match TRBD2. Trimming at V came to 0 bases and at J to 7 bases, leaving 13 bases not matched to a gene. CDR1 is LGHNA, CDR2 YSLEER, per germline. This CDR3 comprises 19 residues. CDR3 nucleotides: TGCGCCAGCAGCCAAGATCTACTAGCGGGGGGTCGGTTTAGAAATGAGCAGTTCTTC. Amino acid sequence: CASSQDLLAGGRFRNEQFF.

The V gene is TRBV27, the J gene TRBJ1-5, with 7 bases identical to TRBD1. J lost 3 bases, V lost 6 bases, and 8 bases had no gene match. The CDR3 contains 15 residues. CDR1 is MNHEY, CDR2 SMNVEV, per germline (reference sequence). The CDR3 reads CASRAGQADNQPQHF. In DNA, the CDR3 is TGTGCCAGCAGAGCCGGACAGGCAGACAATCAGCCCCAGCATTTT.

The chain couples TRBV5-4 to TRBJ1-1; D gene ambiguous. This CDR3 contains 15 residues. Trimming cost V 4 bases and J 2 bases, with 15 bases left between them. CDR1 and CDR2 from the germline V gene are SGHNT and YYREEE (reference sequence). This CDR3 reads CASSPDGIPNTEAFF. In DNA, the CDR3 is TGTGCCAGCAGCCCGGACGGGATCCCAAACACTGAAGCTTTCTTT.

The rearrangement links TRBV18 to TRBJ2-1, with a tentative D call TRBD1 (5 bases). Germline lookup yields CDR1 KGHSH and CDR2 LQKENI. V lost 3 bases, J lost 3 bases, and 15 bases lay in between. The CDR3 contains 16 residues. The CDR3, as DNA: TGTGCCAGCTCACCCCTGACAGCGCGGAGCTACAATGAGCAGTTCTTC. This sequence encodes CASSPLTARSYNEQFF.

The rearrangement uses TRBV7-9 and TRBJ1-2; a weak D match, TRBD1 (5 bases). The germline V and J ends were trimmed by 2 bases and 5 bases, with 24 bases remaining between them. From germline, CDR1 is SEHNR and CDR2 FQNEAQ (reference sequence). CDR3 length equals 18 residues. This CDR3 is CASSLWPQGPMRRYGYTF. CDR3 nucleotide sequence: TGTGCCAGCAGCTTATGGCCCCAGGGTCCCATGCGACGGTATGGCTACACCTTC.

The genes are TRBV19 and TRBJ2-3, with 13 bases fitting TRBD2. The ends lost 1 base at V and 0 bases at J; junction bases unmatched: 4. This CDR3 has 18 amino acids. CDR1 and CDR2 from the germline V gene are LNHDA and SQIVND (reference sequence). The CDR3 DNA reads TGTGCCAGTAGTATAGCACTAGCGGGGGGGGCTAGCACAGATACGCAGTATTTT. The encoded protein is CASSIALAGGASTDTQYF. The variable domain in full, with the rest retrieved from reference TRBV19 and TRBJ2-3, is DGGITQSPKYLFRKEGQNVTLSCEQNLNHDAMYWYRQDPGQGLRLIYYSQIVNDFQKGDIAEGYSVSREKKESFPLTVTSAQKNPTAFYLCASSIALAGGASTDTQYFGPGTRLTVL.

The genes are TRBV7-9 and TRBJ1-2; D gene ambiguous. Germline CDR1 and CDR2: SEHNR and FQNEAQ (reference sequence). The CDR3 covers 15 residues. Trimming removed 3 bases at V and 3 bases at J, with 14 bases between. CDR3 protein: CASSFVEASDYGYTF. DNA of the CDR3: TGTGCCAGCAGCTTCGTCGAGGCGTCGGACTATGGCTACACCTTC.